A selection of T cell receptor beta chains follows, all from one sample in a study of T cell changes during pregnancy in multiple sclerosis. Assay: immunoSEQ multiplex PCR; the TCRdb copy retains only in-frame clones and omits some. Among approximately 70,000 clones listed, over 85% were seen once. The sequences come from peripheral blood, collected in the second trimester of pregnancy. All receptors derive from a female donor with multiple sclerosis, enrolled in a pregnancy study. Both conserved end residues are part of each CDR3. Each record gives: V gene, J gene, CDR3 protein.

TRBV5-6	TRBJ1-4	CASSLPGANEKLFF
TRBV7-9	TRBJ2-7	CASSGDGGNHEQYF
TRBV18	TRBJ1-1	CASSQDRAGEAFF
TRBV2	TRBJ1-2	CASRGTGRNYGYTF
TRBV19	TRBJ1-1	CASSIQGLRTEAFF
TRBV5-4	TRBJ2-1	CASSLAGGTYNEQFF
TRBV13	TRBJ1-2	CASSFWAFDYGYTF
TRBV7-8	TRBJ2-3	CASSPSRTGGHTQYF
TRBV7-3	TRBJ2-1	CASSSSGAIYNEQFF
TRBV11-2	TRBJ2-7	CASSLRGGLYEQYF
TRBV2	TRBJ1-2	CASSVVRPGDYGYTF
TRBV19	TRBJ2-3	CASKLASTTDTQYF
TRBV7-9	TRBJ1-4	CASSLIRQVEEKLFF
TRBV5-6	TRBJ2-3	CASSPGGIDTQYF
TRBV7-3	TRBJ2-3	CASSLTSDTSTDTQYF
TRBV14	TRBJ1-6	CASSQNFVNSVLHF
TRBV7-2	TRBJ2-2	CASLATNTGELFF
TRBV7-9	TRBJ1-6	CASSLGDRENSPLHF
TRBV7-2	TRBJ1-5	CASSVDSLYQPQHF
TRBV4-1	TRBJ2-1	CASSQDLARTEQFF
TRBV4-3	TRBJ1-2	CASSQVWTGGYGYTF
TRBV7-8	TRBJ2-2	CASKDRANTGELFF
TRBV28	TRBJ2-7	CASSSLLQRLAGGPDEQYF
TRBV15	TRBJ2-2	CATTGQGRNTGELFF
TRBV11-2	TRBJ2-6	CASSPGQRISGANVLTF
TRBV9	TRBJ2-1	CASSAGTSGRRQFF
TRBV5-1	TRBJ2-5	CASTGQETQYF
TRBV7-9	TRBJ1-6	CASSQPGWGQGNSPLHF
TRBV19	TRBJ2-1	CASTISPGNEQFF
TRBV9	TRBJ2-1	CASSALAASYNEQFF
TRBV5-4	TRBJ1-1	CASSSPPGTEAFF
TRBV6-1	TRBJ2-5	CASSGSTGGGLETQYF
TRBV2	TRBJ1-4	CASSPGIQGGEKLFF
TRBV18	TRBJ2-2	CASSRDLASNTGELFF
TRBV7-9	TRBJ1-1	CASSFYAGTGNTEAFF
TRBV7-6	TRBJ2-1	CASRALAGVYEQFF
TRBV14	TRBJ2-3	CASSQEIYTDTQYF
TRBV6-1	TRBJ1-3	CASRDTYSGNTIYF
TRBV10-3	TRBJ1-1	CAIKGTGPTEAFF
TRBV29-1	TRBJ1-6	CSVAEGQSNSPLHF
TRBV4-3	TRBJ1-4	CASSQERSNEKLFF
TRBV27	TRBJ1-1	CASSFAEGLNTEAFF
TRBV28	TRBJ2-1	CASALTSGYNEQFF
TRBV5-1	TRBJ2-5	CASSFSGRETQYF
TRBV6-1	TRBJ1-1	CASSHTGQNHEAFF
TRBV11-2	TRBJ1-1	CASSLKQVLNTEAFF
TRBV13	TRBJ1-1	CASSAVPGQGTNTEAFF
TRBV6-1	TRBJ2-7	CASSGGAGVSRSYEQYF
TRBV2	TRBJ1-1	CASTFDRAVNTEAFF
TRBV11-2	TRBJ1-1	CASSLDRRGNTEAFF